The present T cell receptor (beta chain) was sequenced within a study of shared clonotypes between healthy human individuals. The CDR3 is 16 amino acids. V shed 0 bases and J shed 0 bases, with 9 bases lying between them. Germline CDR1 is MNHEY and CDR2 is SVGAGI. Notes on this clone: Its specificity is unknown.

Study-wide points: When naive CD4 clonotypes were compared across a few donors, roughly 4.9% were shared. Larger richness was generally estimated for naive than memory subsets.

Sequencing was performed with immunoSEQ multiplex PCR; in TCRdb, only in-frame clones are kept and a portion is missing. The table shows approximately 530,000 clones, with about 96% occurring only once. This clonotype was sampled from a woman in her twenties or thirties in good health. The chain joins TRBV6-5 to TRBJ2-1, with D perhaps TRBD2 (6 bases). The sequencing input was naive CD4+ T cells sorted from blood. Subset indicated: CD45RA+ positively selected. CDR3: CASSYSGGLSYNEQFF. CDR3 sequence (DNA): TGTGCCAGCAGTTACTCCGGGGGACTCTCCTACAATGAGCAGTTCTTC.